One sample yielded the 5 T cell receptor beta chains listed below, sequenced in a study of T cell responses to AZD1222 COVID-19 vaccine. Method: immunoSEQ multiplex PCR; TCRdb's copy keeps in-frame clones and lacks some. The table lists 150,000 to 180,000 clones, roughly nine tenths of them singletons. This sample comprised peripheral blood, obtained on day 0 of MenACWY control vaccination. The source of these receptors is an adult in good health.

This chain uses TRBV12-5 with TRBJ2-3; 10 bases are a match to TRBD1. Germline V gene data show CDR1 as LGHNT and CDR2 as FRNRAP. V lost 4 bases to trimming and J lost 14 bases; unmatched junction nucleotides: 6. The CDR3 is made up of 12 amino acids. CDR3 amino acids: CASGWGQGMWYF. In DNA form, the CDR3 reads TGTGCTAGTGGTTGGGGACAGGGGATGTGGTATTTT.

The chain uses TRBV19 and TRBJ1-1; no firm D call. CDR1 is LNHDA, CDR2 SQIVND, per germline (reference sequence). V was cut by 9 bases and J by 9 bases, with 14 bases left in between. CDR3 length equals 11 residues. This CDR3 is CASRWGIQAFF. CDR3 sequence (DNA): TGTGCCAGCCGGTGGGGAATTCAAGCTTTCTTT. The full variable domain, its missing parts supplied by reference TRBV19 and TRBJ1-1, is DGGITQSPKYLFRKEGQNVTLSCEQNLNHDAMYWYRQDPGQGLRLIYYSQIVNDFQKGDIAEGYSVSREKKESFPLTVTSAQKNPTAFYLCASRWGIQAFFGQGTRLTVV.

This clone was observed a few times. This chain links TRBV25-1 with TRBJ1-2; 8 bases are shared with TRBD1. Germline V CDR1 and CDR2: MGHDK, SYGVNS. The CDR3 sequence is 12 residues long. V dropped 8 bases and J dropped 4; count of bases not matched to a gene: 3. The CDR3 sequence is CASGDRTYGYTF. For the CDR3, the DNA is TGTGCCAGCGGGGACAGGACCTATGGCTACACCTTC.

CDR3 DNA: TGCAGCGTTGTACCTACAGGGTATGAAAAACTGTTTTTT. This codes for CSVVPTGYEKLFF. This chain links TRBV29-1 with TRBJ1-4; maybe TRBD1 (6 bases). The CDR3 is 13 amino acids. Germline lookup yields CDR1 SQVTM and CDR2 ANQGSEA. Trimming removed 4 bases at V and 6 bases at J, with 12 bases between.

The chain joins TRBV30 to TRBJ1-2, with a tentative D call TRBD1 (5 bases). Looked up from germline, CDR1 is GTSNPN and CDR2 is SVGIG (reference sequence). Trimming stripped 7 bases from V and 6 bases from J, with 18 bases between. There are 13 residues in the CDR3. CDR3 in amino acids: CAFAGHNADGYTF. In DNA form, the CDR3 reads TGTGCCTTCGCCGGACATAACGCCGATGGCTACACCTTC.